This T cell receptor beta chain was sequenced for a study of control samples from healthy donors and cancer patients. V was trimmed by 6 bases and J by 5 bases, leaving 13 bases between them. The germline CDR1 and CDR2 sequences are MNHEY and SVGAGI. The CDR3 sequence is 13 residues long. The assay was immunoSEQ multiplex PCR, and TCRdb's table has in-frame clones only and misses some. The sample gives 65,000 to 100,000 clones, over 75% of which show up once; 15% to 25% is in the top ten. This receptor was identified in a man aged 45-65 years in good health. Specimen: blood. This chain connects TRBV6-5 to TRBJ1-2, with D perhaps TRBD1 (6 bases). CDR3 sequence reads: CASSLKGEYGYTF. The CDR3 DNA reads as TGTGCCAGCAGCTTGAAGGGGGAGTATGGCTACACCTTC.